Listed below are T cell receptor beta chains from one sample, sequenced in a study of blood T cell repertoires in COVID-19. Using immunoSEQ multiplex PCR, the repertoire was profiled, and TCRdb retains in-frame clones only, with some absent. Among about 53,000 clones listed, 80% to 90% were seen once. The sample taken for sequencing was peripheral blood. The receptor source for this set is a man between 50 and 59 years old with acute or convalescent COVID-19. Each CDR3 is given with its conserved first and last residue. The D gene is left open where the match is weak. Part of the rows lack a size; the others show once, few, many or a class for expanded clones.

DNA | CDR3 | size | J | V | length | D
TGCAGCGTTGCGGGGGGTGGAGAGACCCAGTACTTC | CSVAGGGETQYF | - | TRBJ2-5 | TRBV29-1 | 12 | TRBD2
TGTGCCAGCAGTGTAGGGGAGAATCAGCCCCAGCATTTT | CASSVGENQPQHF | - | TRBJ1-5 | TRBV9 | 13 | -
TGTGCCAGCAGCGTAGTAGGGAGCTCCTACAATGAGCAGTTCTTC | CASSVVGSSYNEQFF | - | TRBJ2-1 | TRBV9 | 15 | -
TGCGCCAGCAGCTTTTTGGTGGCTAGCGGGACAGTCGGGGAGCTGTTTTTT | CASSFLVASGTVGELFF | - | TRBJ2-2 | TRBV5-1 | 17 | TRBD2
TGTGCCAGCTCTTTGGAGGGGTTATTTGGCTACACCTTC | CASSLEGLFGYTF | - | TRBJ1-2 | TRBV18 | 13 | -
TGTGCCAGCAGCTTGATCCCGGGGGTTGACAATCAGCCCCAGCATTTT | CASSLIPGVDNQPQHF | - | TRBJ1-5 | TRBV7-3 | 16 | -
TGTGCCAGCAGGACACCCCACGGGACTAGCGGGGCCCGAGTGACAGATACGCAGTATTTT | CASRTPHGTSGARVTDTQYF | - | TRBJ2-3 | TRBV27 | 20 | TRBD2
TGCGCCAGCAGCCAAGAGGGCAGGAGGACTGAAGCTTTCTTT | CASSQEGRRTEAFF | - | TRBJ1-1 | TRBV4-1 | 14 | -
TGTGCCAGCAGCCATCGTCGGGGACTACTCCAAGAGACCCAGTACTTC | CASSHRRGLLQETQYF | once | TRBJ2-5 | TRBV3-1/TRBV3-2 | 16 | TRBD2
TGTGCCAGCAGCGTAGAAACAGGAGGGAGGTATGGCTACACCTTC | CASSVETGGRYGYTF | - | TRBJ1-2 | TRBV9 | 15 | -
TGTGCCAGCAGACCAGGGGGCTCCTACAATGAGCAGTTCTTC | CASRPGGSYNEQFF | - | TRBJ2-1 | TRBV28 | 14 | TRBD1
TGTGCCAGCAGCTCTAGCAGTCCTTCCGATCAGCCCCAGCATTTT | CASSSSSPSDQPQHF | - | TRBJ1-5 | TRBV7-9 | 15 | -
TGTGCCAGCCGCAGGGTGGGGAATCAGCCCCAGCATTTT | CASRRVGNQPQHF | - | TRBJ1-5 | TRBV19 | 13 | -
TGTGCCAGCAGCGTAGAGGCTAGCGTGCACAATGAGCAGTTCTTC | CASSVEASVHNEQFF | - | TRBJ2-1 | TRBV9 | 15 | -
TGCGCCAGCAGTATGGACAGGGTAGTTTCCTACGAGCAGTACTTC | CASSMDRVVSYEQYF | - | TRBJ2-7 | TRBV10-1 | 15 | TRBD1
TGTGCCACCAGTGATGCGGCGGAGGACACCATATATTTT | CATSDAAEDTIYF | - | TRBJ1-3 | TRBV24-1 | 13 | -
TGTGCCAGCAGTTCGAGGGTGGATCAGCCCCAGCATTTT | CASSSRVDQPQHF | - | TRBJ1-5 | TRBV28 | 13 | -
TGTGCCAGCCCTCAGCTCAGCGGGGTCTACGAGCAGTACTTC | CASPQLSGVYEQYF | - | TRBJ2-7 | TRBV21-1 | 14 | -
TGTGCCAGCAGCGGGCAGGGTCAGCCCATGAACACTGAAGCTTTCTTT | CASSGQGQPMNTEAFF | - | TRBJ1-1 | TRBV3-1/TRBV3-2 | 16 | -
TGTGCCAGCAGCTTAGTAAACAATGAGCAGTTCTTC | CASSLVNNEQFF | - | TRBJ2-1 | TRBV7-9 | 12 | -
TGTGCCAGCAGCCCGGACAGGGTGACCTACGAGCAGTACTTC | CASSPDRVTYEQYF | - | TRBJ2-7 | TRBV3-1/TRBV3-2 | 14 | TRBD1
TGCGCCAGCAGCCAAGAGGGCAGCGGGAGGGGTTCCTACGAGCAGTACTTC | CASSQEGSGRGSYEQYF | - | TRBJ2-7 | TRBV4-1 | 17 | TRBD2